This entry is about one TCR beta chain. Its antigen remains unknown. The read ends 3 residues before the CDR3 terminus; that terminus is restored from the germline J gene. Profiling relied on immunoSEQ multiplex PCR, and the TCRdb table lists in-frame clones only, not all of them. Its table lists roughly 36,000 clones. CDR1 is SGHRS, CDR2 YFSETQ, per germline. The CDR3 covers 16 residues. The data were taken from a study of T cells in women clearing cervical HPV infection. Study outcomes and limitations: Richness differences could reflect unmeasured T-cell content per sample. CIN3+ cases had significantly higher TCR repertoire richness than controls, but evenness did not differ.

The sample consisted of blood buffy coat. This clonotype was obtained from a woman between 18 and 70 years old with a cervical HPV16 infection that either progressed to CIN3+ or cleared (not recorded which). The chain couples TRBV5-1 to TRBJ2-2; D is possibly TRBD2 (5 bases). CDR3 residues: CASRMDSSLYNSPLFF. The DNA read from the CDR3 is TGCGCCAGCAGAATGGACTCATCTCTTTATAATTCACCG.